The 16 T cell receptor beta chains presented below share a single source sample, sequenced in a study of technical replicates of blood from a few donors. Generated by immunoSEQ multiplex PCR, the TCRdb table keeps only in-frame clones and is missing some. The sample lists about 80,000 clones, roughly 97% occurring once. Sequenced material: T cells isolated from PBMCs. The source of these receptors is a human donor in good health.

J is TRBJ1-2 and V is TRBV7-9; 7 bases match TRBD1. The CDR3 is 13 residues long. The ends lost 3 bases at V and 3 bases at J; junction bases unmatched: 1. CDR1 SEHNR and CDR2 FQNEAQ come from the germline V gene (reference sequence). CDR3 nucleotide sequence: TGTGCCAGCAGCTTGGGGACAGACTATGGCTACACCTTC. This sequence encodes CASSLGTDYGYTF.

The rearrangement uses TRBV6-4 and TRBJ1-5, with TRBD1 identical over 7 bases. This CDR3 spans 17 amino acids. Germline V gene data show CDR1 as MRHNA and CDR2 as SNTAGT. Losses at the gene ends were 1 base for V and 3 bases for J; bases not matched to a gene: 9. The CDR3 region has the DNA TGTGCCAGCAGTGACTTACAGGGGAGTAATCTCAATCAGCCCCAGCATTTT. It is translated as CASSDLQGSNLNQPQHF.

This clone was recorded only once. The chain has TRBV6-5 and TRBJ2-5; D is possibly TRBD2 (6 bases). The length of the CDR3 is 14 residues. From germline, CDR1 is MNHEY and CDR2 SVGAGI. Trimming cost V 2 bases and J 5 bases, with 12 bases left between them. The CDR3 nucleotides read TGTGCCAGCAGTTACCACGGGACTGGGGAGACCCAGTACTTC. Protein sequence: CASSYHGTGETQYF.

V and J are TRBV7-9 and TRBJ2-7, with 7 bases that match TRBD2. Trimming took 5 bases from V and 2 from J; bases not matched to a gene: 15. Germline lookup yields CDR1 SEHNR and CDR2 FQNEAQ (reference sequence). CDR3 size: 17 residues. Here the CDR3 reads CASSLTEMTSRAYEQYF. The CDR3 DNA is TGTGCCAGCAGCCTAACCGAAATGACTAGCCGCGCCTACGAGCAGTACTTC.

The genes are TRBV15 and TRBJ2-2; D may be TRBD1 (6 bases). Trimming took 3 bases from V and 5 from J, leaving 13 bases between them. Germline V CDR1 and CDR2: LNHNV, YYDKDF (reference sequence). CDR3 length equals 15 residues. The CDR3 DNA sequence: TGTGCCACCAGCAGCCGGACACAGGGAACCGGGGAGCTGTTTTTT. It translates to CATSSRTQGTGELFF.

The gene calls are TRBV11-2 and TRBJ2-7, with D perhaps matching TRBD2 (7 bases). The CDR3 is 15 amino acids. With 6 bases removed from V and 5 bases from J, the gap between germline ends came to 20 bases. Germline loops: CDR1 SGHAT, CDR2 FQNNGV. CDR3 bases: TGTGCCAGCAGTCCAGAAGGGGGGAGGGGCCACGAGCAGTACTTC. It codes for CASSPEGGRGHEQYF.

This clone was seen a single time. This chain connects TRBV4-1 to TRBJ2-6; D is ambiguous. Germline CDR1 reads MGHRA; CDR2 reads YSYEKL. The V end lost 1 base, the J end lost 0 bases, and 10 bases lay between the germline ends. The CDR3 runs 17 residues. CDR3 loop: CASSQVTGHSGANVLTF. DNA for the CDR3: TGCGCCAGCAGCCAAGTCACTGGGCACTCTGGGGCCAACGTCCTGACTTTC.

This chain links TRBV10-1 with TRBJ2-7, with D unresolved. With 3 bases removed from V and 7 bases from J, the gap between germline ends came to 13 bases. Germline assignment: CDR1 WNHNN and CDR2 SYGVQD (reference sequence). The length of the CDR3 is 13 residues. CDR3: CASSETFKREQYF. The CDR3 DNA follows: TGCGCCAGCAGTGAAACTTTTAAGAGGGAGCAGTACTTC.

The chain employs TRBV27 and TRBJ2-7; perhaps TRBD2 as D (6 bases). CDR3 length: 15 amino acids. Germline CDR1 is MNHEY and CDR2 is SMNVEV (reference sequence). The V end was cut by 6 bases, the J end by 2 bases, with 17 bases between. CDR3 bases: TGTGCCAGCAGACAAGGAGGGGTACAAGCCTACGAGCAGTACTTC. Its protein is CASRQGGVQAYEQYF.

V gene TRBV2 combines with J gene TRBJ2-2, with 8 nucleotides matching TRBD1. Germline V CDR1 and CDR2: SNHLY, FYNNEI. Trimming at V came to 5 bases and at J to 6 bases, leaving 2 bases not matched to a gene. The CDR3 spans 13 residues. The CDR3 sequence is CASSTTGAGELFF. CDR3 DNA: TGTGCCAGCAGTACGACAGGGGCCGGGGAGCTGTTTTTT.

The rearrangement joins TRBV6-1 to TRBJ2-5; no firm D call. Germline-derived CDR1 and CDR2 are MNHNS and SASEGT. CDR3 length: 14 residues. The V end was cut by 2 bases, the J end by 5 bases, with 12 bases between. CDR3 in amino acids: CASSESRGLETQYF. The CDR3 DNA reads as TGTGCCAGCAGTGAAAGTCGTGGCTTGGAGACCCAGTACTTC.

The chain employs TRBV18 and TRBJ1-5; weak D call: TRBD1 (6 bases). V lost 6 bases and J lost 4, with 16 bases in between. The CDR3 runs to 15 residues. Germline CDR1 KGHSH, CDR2 LQKENI. The CDR3 region is CASSQTGFGNQPQHF. Here the CDR3 DNA reads TGTGCCAGCTCGCAGACAGGTTTCGGTAATCAGCCCCAGCATTTT. Combining the CDR3 with reference TRBV18 and TRBJ1-5 gives the whole variable domain NAGVMQNPRHLVRRRGQEARLRCSPMKGHSHVYWYRQLPEEGLKFMVYLQKENIIDESGMPKERFSAEFPKEGPSILRIQQVVRGDSAAYFCASSQTGFGNQPQHFGDGTRLSIL.

This sequence joins TRBV6-1 and TRBJ2-7; 9 positions agree with TRBD1. The CDR3 totals 15 residues. V lost 4 bases and J lost 4; bases outside the gene matches: 8. Looked up from germline, CDR1 is MNHNS and CDR2 is SASEGT. CDR3 in DNA: TGTGCCAGCAGTGGGATCGACAGGGGGTATTACGAGCAGTACTTC. Translation: CASSGIDRGYYEQYF.

The rearrangement links TRBV11-2 to TRBJ1-2; maybe TRBD1 (5 bases). Germline lookup yields CDR1 SGHAT and CDR2 FQNNGV. This CDR3 has 16 amino acids. V was clipped by 4 bases and J by 0 bases, with 15 bases between them. This chain's CDR3 is CASSSMAGPPNYGYTF. Written as DNA, the CDR3 is TGTGCCAGCAGCTCGATGGCAGGGCCCCCTAACTATGGCTACACCTTC.

This rearrangement joins TRBV18 to TRBJ2-7; TRBD1 agrees at 7 bases. The CDR3 loop spans 17 amino acids. Trimming took 6 bases from V and 2 from J; bases not matched to a gene: 16. Germline V gene sequence: CDR1 KGHSH, CDR2 LQKENI. CDR3 DNA sequence: TGTGCCAGCTCCCTGGTCACAGGGGACAGACAAGCCTACGAGCAGTACTTC. This encodes CASSLVTGDRQAYEQYF.

CDR3 DNA: TGTGCCAGCAGCTTGAGGCAGGGTCATGTTGAGCAGTTCTTC. As protein: CASSLRQGHVEQFF. The chain recombines TRBV5-6 with TRBJ2-1; perhaps TRBD1 as D (5 bases). Germline CDR1 is SGHDT and CDR2 is YYEEEE. The ends were cut back, 1 base at V and 9 bases at J, with 14 bases in the middle. This CDR3 comprises 14 residues.